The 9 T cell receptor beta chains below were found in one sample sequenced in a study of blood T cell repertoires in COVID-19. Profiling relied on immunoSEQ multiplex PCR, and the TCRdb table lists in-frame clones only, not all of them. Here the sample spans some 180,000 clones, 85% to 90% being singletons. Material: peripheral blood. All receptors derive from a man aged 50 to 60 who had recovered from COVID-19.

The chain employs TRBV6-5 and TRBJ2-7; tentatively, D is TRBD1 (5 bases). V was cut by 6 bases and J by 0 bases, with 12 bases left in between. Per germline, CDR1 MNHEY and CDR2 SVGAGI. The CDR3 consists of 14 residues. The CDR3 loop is CASRQGFASYEQYF. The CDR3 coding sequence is TGTGCCAGCAGGCAGGGATTTGCCTCCTACGAGCAGTACTTC.

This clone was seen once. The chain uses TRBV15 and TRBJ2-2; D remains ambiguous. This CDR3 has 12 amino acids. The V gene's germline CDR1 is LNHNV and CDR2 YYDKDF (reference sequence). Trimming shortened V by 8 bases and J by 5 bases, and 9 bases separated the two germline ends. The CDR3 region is CATSTRTGELFF. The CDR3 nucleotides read TGTGCCACCTCAACCCGGACCGGGGAGCTGTTTTTT.

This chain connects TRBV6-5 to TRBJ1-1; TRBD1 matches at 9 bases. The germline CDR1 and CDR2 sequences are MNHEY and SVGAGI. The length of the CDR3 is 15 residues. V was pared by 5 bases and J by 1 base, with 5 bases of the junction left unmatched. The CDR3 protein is CASSPDRGANTEAFF. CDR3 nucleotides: TGTGCCAGCAGTCCGGACAGGGGCGCGAACACTGAAGCTTTCTTT.

The CDR3 protein is CSGLPGGRITEAFF. In DNA, the CDR3 is TGCAGCGGCTTGCCAGGGGGCAGAATCACTGAAGCTTTCTTT. The rearrangement links TRBV29-1 to TRBJ1-1; TRBD1 agrees at 8 bases. The germline gives CDR1 SQVTM, CDR2 ANQGSEA. The V gene end was trimmed by 7 bases and the J gene end by 4 bases; junction bases not matched to a gene: 11. The CDR3 runs to 14 residues.

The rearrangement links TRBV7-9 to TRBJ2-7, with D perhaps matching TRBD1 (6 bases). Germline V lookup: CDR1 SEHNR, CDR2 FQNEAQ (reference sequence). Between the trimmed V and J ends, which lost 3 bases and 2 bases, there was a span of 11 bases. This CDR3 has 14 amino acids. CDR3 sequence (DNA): TGTGCCAGCAGCTTTCAGGGGCCGACCTACGAGCAGTACTTC. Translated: CASSFQGPTYEQYF. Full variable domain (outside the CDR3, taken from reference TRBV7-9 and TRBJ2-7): DTGVSQNPRHKITKRGQNVTFRCDPISEHNRLYWYRQTLGQGPEFLTYFQNEAQLEKSRLLSDRFSAERPKGSFSTLEIQRTEQGDSAMYLCASSFQGPTYEQYFGPGTRLTVT.

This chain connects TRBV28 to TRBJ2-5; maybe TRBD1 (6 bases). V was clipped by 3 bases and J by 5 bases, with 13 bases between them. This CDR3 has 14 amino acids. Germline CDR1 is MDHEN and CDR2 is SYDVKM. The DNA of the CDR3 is TGTGCCAGCAGTTTTCCAGGGGTCGGGGAGACCCAGTACTTC. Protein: CASSFPGVGETQYF. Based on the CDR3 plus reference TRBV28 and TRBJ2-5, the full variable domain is DVKVTQSSRYLVKRTGEKVFLECVQDMDHENMFWYRQDPGLGLRLIYFSYDVKMKEKGDIPEGYSVSREKKERFSLILESASTNQTSMYLCASSFPGVGETQYFGPGTRLLVL.

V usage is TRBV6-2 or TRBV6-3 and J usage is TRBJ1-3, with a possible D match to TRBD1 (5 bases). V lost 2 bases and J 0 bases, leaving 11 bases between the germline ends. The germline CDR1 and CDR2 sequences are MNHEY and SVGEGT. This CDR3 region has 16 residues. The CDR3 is CASSYGGTYSGNTIYF. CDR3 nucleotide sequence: TGTGCCAGCAGTTACGGCGGGACGTACTCTGGAAACACCATATATTTT.

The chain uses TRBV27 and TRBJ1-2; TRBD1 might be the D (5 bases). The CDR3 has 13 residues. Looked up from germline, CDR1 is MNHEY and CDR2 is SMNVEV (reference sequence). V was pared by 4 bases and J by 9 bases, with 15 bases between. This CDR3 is CASSSSPDICYTF. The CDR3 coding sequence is TGTGCCAGCAGTTCCTCCCCGGACATTTGCTACACCTTC.

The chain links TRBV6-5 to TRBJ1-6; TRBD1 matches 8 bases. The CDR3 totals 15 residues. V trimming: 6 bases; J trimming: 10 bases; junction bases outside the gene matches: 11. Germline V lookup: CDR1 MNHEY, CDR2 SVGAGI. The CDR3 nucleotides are TGTGCCAGCAGCACATCTAGGACAGGGAGGTCACCCCTCCACTTT. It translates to CASSTSRTGRSPLHF.